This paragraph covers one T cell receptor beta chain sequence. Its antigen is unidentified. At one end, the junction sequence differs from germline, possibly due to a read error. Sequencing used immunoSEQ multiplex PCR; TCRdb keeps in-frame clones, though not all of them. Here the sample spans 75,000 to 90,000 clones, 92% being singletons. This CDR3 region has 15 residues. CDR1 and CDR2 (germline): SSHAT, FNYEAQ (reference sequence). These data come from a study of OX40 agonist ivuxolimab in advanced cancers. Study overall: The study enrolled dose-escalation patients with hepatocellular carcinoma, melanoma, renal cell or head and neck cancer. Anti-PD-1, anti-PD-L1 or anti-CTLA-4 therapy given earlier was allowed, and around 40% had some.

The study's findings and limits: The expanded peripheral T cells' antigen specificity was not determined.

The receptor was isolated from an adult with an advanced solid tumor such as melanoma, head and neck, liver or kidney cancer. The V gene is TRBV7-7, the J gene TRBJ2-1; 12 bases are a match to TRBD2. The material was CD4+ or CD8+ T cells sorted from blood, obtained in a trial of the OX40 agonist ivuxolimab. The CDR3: CASSYLAGGSGEQFF. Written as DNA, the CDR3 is TGTGCTAGCAGCTACCTAGCGGGGGGGTCGGGTGAGCAGTTCTTC.